Listed below are T cell receptor beta chains from one sample, sequenced in a study of neoadjuvant anti-PD-1 for oral cavity cancer. The data were produced by immunoSEQ multiplex PCR, yet TCRdb's version contains in-frame clones alone and is incomplete. Here the sample spans fewer than 20,000 clones, roughly three fifths being singletons. This material consisted of PBMCs, taken before nivolumab (anti-PD-1) treatment. These receptors all stem from a person between 40 and 79 years old with oral cavity squamous cell carcinoma. Both conserved end residues are part of each CDR3. The order of the fields is clone size, V gene, J gene, D gene, CDR3 DNA, CDR3 protein. D genes are given only for firm matches. Some rows mark clone size as missing; the rest say once, few, many or name a class of expanded clone.

abundance: -; v_gene: TRBV19; j_gene: TRBJ1-1; d_gene: -; CDR3nt: TGTGCCAGTAGTATCTCGACAGAGAACACTGAAGCTTTCTTT; CDR3aa: CASSISTENTEAFF
abundance: -; v_gene: TRBV6-5; j_gene: TRBJ2-1; d_gene: -; CDR3nt: TGTGCCAGCAGTTCTCCTAGCTCCTACAATGAGCAGTTCTTC; CDR3aa: CASSSPSSYNEQFF
abundance: -; v_gene: TRBV9; j_gene: TRBJ2-3; d_gene: -; CDR3nt: TGTGCCAGCAGCGTAGGGCCCGATACAGATACGCAGTATTTT; CDR3aa: CASSVGPDTDTQYF
abundance: few; v_gene: TRBV10-1; j_gene: TRBJ1-3; d_gene: -; CDR3nt: TGCGCCAGCAGTGGACTAAAGGGAAACACCATATATTTT; CDR3aa: CASSGLKGNTIYF
abundance: -; v_gene: TRBV7-9; j_gene: TRBJ2-5; d_gene: -; CDR3nt: TGTGCCAGCAGCTTGGGACCCTCGAATGGGGAGACCCAGTACTTC; CDR3aa: CASSLGPSNGETQYF
abundance: few; v_gene: TRBV5-4; j_gene: TRBJ2-7; d_gene: TRBD2; CDR3nt: TGTGCCAGCAGCTGGAGTAGCGGGAGCTACGAGCAGTACTTC; CDR3aa: CASSWSSGSYEQYF
abundance: -; v_gene: TRBV11-2; j_gene: TRBJ1-1; d_gene: TRBD1; CDR3nt: TGTGCCAGCAGCTATCAGCAGGGGGCGCCTGCTTTCTTT; CDR3aa: CASSYQQGAPAFF
abundance: -; v_gene: TRBV2; j_gene: TRBJ2-3; d_gene: TRBD2; CDR3nt: TGTGCCAGCGTACGGGTTCTAGCGGGAGTGGGGGGCACAGATACGCAGTATTTT; CDR3aa: CASVRVLAGVGGTDTQYF
abundance: once; v_gene: TRBV6-1; j_gene: TRBJ2-6; d_gene: -; CDR3nt: TGTGCCAGCATATCCCAAAACTCTGGGGCCAACGTCCTGACTTTC; CDR3aa: CASISQNSGANVLTF
abundance: -; v_gene: TRBV30; j_gene: TRBJ1-1; d_gene: -; CDR3nt: TGTGCCTGGAGTAAGGCAGGCGGGACTGAAGCTTTCTTT; CDR3aa: CAWSKAGGTEAFF
abundance: once; v_gene: TRBV6-1; j_gene: TRBJ2-3; d_gene: -; CDR3nt: TGTGCCAGCAGTGAAAGTCGAGATACGCAGTATTTT; CDR3aa: CASSESRDTQYF
abundance: -; v_gene: TRBV5-1; j_gene: TRBJ2-1; d_gene: TRBD1; CDR3nt: TGCGCCAGCAGCTTGGGTCGGCAGGGGGCAGTCAATGAGCAGTTCTTC; CDR3aa: CASSLGRQGAVNEQFF
abundance: -; v_gene: TRBV11-2; j_gene: TRBJ2-7; d_gene: -; CDR3nt: TGTGCCAGCAGCTTAGATCTTGGTGGTGCCTACGAGCAGTACTTC; CDR3aa: CASSLDLGGAYEQYF
abundance: -; v_gene: TRBV5-1; j_gene: TRBJ2-3; d_gene: -; CDR3nt: TGCGCCAGCAGCCCTAGGGGAGATACGCAGTATTTT; CDR3aa: CASSPRGDTQYF
abundance: -; v_gene: TRBV29-1; j_gene: TRBJ1-1; d_gene: TRBD1; CDR3nt: TGCAGCGTGACAGGGGTCGAAAACACTGAAGCTTTCTTT; CDR3aa: CSVTGVENTEAFF
abundance: -; v_gene: TRBV19; j_gene: TRBJ2-5; d_gene: -; CDR3nt: TGTGCCAGTAGTATTGGTAGGGGTACAGAGACCCAGTACTTC; CDR3aa: CASSIGRGTETQYF
abundance: -; v_gene: TRBV27; j_gene: TRBJ2-3; d_gene: -; CDR3nt: TGTGCCAGCAGTTCACGTGAAGGAGATACGCAGTATTTT; CDR3aa: CASSSREGDTQYF